The 32 T cell receptor beta chains given below trace back to one sample, sequenced in a study of PD-1 blockade in mismatch repair-deficient tumors (dated by TCRdb to about 2017). The library was produced with the immunoSEQ multiplex PCR assay. In TCRdb, the immuneACCESS table is reduced to in-frame sequences with V and J assigned. These tables do not hold every clone; where another copy was compared, an unresolved V gene accounts for under half, and the others remain unexplained. This sample is represented by about 68,000 clones; approximately 80% of them were singletons. About 5% of the sample rests with the top ten. Sample: peripheral blood, taken 2 weeks after starting pembrolizumab. The origin of the receptors is an adult with mismatch repair-deficient cancer.

A single count supports this clone. This chain uses TRBV29-1 with TRBJ1-5; 11 positions match TRBD1. The V segment lost 4 bases and the J segment 6 bases; nucleotides outside the gene matches: 2. Per the germline V gene, CDR1 is SQVTM and CDR2 is ANQGSEA. The CDR3 runs to 13 residues. CDR3 region: CSVAGTGGQPQHF. CDR3 coding DNA: TGCAGCGTTGCCGGGACAGGGGGTCAGCCCCAGCATTTT.

The chain combines TRBV11-3 with TRBJ1-4, with D possibly TRBD1 on 5 matching bases. This CDR3 has 14 residues. V gave up 3 bases and J gave up 5 bases, with 10 bases separating them. Per germline, CDR1 SGHNT and CDR2 YENEEA. This CDR3 reads CASSLGGQNEKLFF. CDR3 sequence (DNA): TGTGCCAGCAGCTTGGGGGGTCAGAATGAAAAACTGTTTTTT.

The V gene is TRBV7-9, the J gene TRBJ2-1; 7 bases fit TRBD2. The CDR3 is made up of 16 amino acids. Trimming at V came to 5 bases and at J to 7 bases, leaving 14 bases not matched to a gene. CDR1 is SEHNR, CDR2 FQNEAQ, per germline (reference sequence). CDR3 DNA: TGTGCCAGCAGCCCCGCTGGGGGAGGGACTTTTAATGAGCAGTTCTTC. This translates into CASSPAGGGTFNEQFF. Complete variable domain (other parts from reference TRBV7-9 and TRBJ2-1): DTGVSQNPRHKITKRGQNVTFRCDPISEHNRLYWYRQTLGQGPEFLTYFQNEAQLEKSRLLSDRFSAERPKGSFSTLEIQRTEQGDSAMYLCASSPAGGGTFNEQFFGPGTRLTVL.

This chain links TRBV13 with TRBJ1-4, with unresolved D. CDR1 and CDR2 from the germline V gene are PRHDT and FYEKMQ (reference sequence). V was cut by 5 bases and J by 8 bases, with 12 bases left in between. This CDR3 is built from 13 residues. CDR3 coding DNA: TGTGCCAGCAGCGTAAACCTCGGGGAAAAACTGTTTTTT. Amino acids: CASSVNLGEKLFF. Filled out from reference TRBV13 and TRBJ1-4, the complete variable domain reads AAGVIQSPRHLIKEKRETATLKCYPIPRHDTVYWYQQGPGQDPQFLISFYEKMQSDKGSIPDRFSAQQFSDYHSELNMSSLELGDSALYFCASSVNLGEKLFFGSGTQLSVL.

The chain recombines TRBV10-3 with TRBJ2-7, with 9 bases fitting TRBD2. The V gene end was trimmed by 4 bases and the J gene end by 6 bases; junction bases not matched to a gene: 7. The CDR3 is 14 amino acids. Germline CDR1 reads ENHRY; CDR2 reads SYGVKD. CDR3 in amino acids: CAISGGGTSTEQYF. The CDR3 region has the DNA TGTGCCATCAGTGGGGGGGGGACTAGCACCGAGCAGTACTTC.

The J gene is TRBJ1-2, the V gene TRBV27, with 8 bases aligning to TRBD1. The CDR3 is made up of 14 amino acids. Unmatched junction bases numbered 13, after V lost 8 bases and J lost 8 bases. The germline V gene has CDR1 MNHEY and CDR2 SMNVEV (reference sequence). The CDR3 DNA sequence: TGTGCCAGCTACACTCCGACAGGGGTTGAAGGCTACACCTTC. Translating it yields CASYTPTGVEGYTF.

This chain connects TRBV7-9 to TRBJ1-2; 8 positions match TRBD1. V lost 3 bases, J lost 9 bases, and 9 bases stayed unmatched. The length of the CDR3 is 14 residues. Germline assignment: CDR1 SEHNR and CDR2 FQNEAQ (reference sequence). DNA for the CDR3: TGTGCCAGCAGCTTGGGGGGACAGGATCTTAGCTACACCTTC. It specifies CASSLGGQDLSYTF.

The rearrangement uses TRBV27 and TRBJ1-5; D not resolved. CDR3 size: 15 residues. Germline CDR1 reads MNHEY; CDR2 reads SMNVEV (reference sequence). Trimming took 1 base from V and 1 from J, leaving 8 bases between them. Here the CDR3 reads CASSLWSASNQPQHF. The CDR3, as DNA: TGTGCCAGCAGTTTATGGTCCGCCAGCAATCAGCCCCAGCATTTT.

This clone was observed a few times. V gene TRBV19 combines with J gene TRBJ1-1; tentative D call: TRBD1 (5 bases). Germline assignment: CDR1 LNHDA and CDR2 SQIVND (reference sequence). The V gene lost 7 bases and the J gene lost 0 bases, with 21 bases spanning the gap. This CDR3 has 17 amino acids. The CDR3 loop reads CASTVNRGNLMNTEAFF. The CDR3 DNA reads TGTGCCAGTACCGTTAACCGGGGCAACCTCATGAACACTGAAGCTTTCTTT.

The V call is TRBV18, the J call TRBJ2-7; no definite D call. Trimming removed 3 bases at V and 4 bases at J, with 7 bases between. The germline CDR1 and CDR2 sequences are KGHSH and LQKENI. The CDR3 runs to 12 residues. The CDR3 loop is CASSPEEYEQYF. The DNA for the CDR3 is TGTGCCAGCTCACCCGAAGAATACGAGCAGTACTTC.

The chain is built from TRBV6-1 and TRBJ1-1; D unresolved. Germline V lookup: CDR1 MNHNS, CDR2 SASEGT. The CDR3 contains 13 residues. V gave up 2 bases and J gave up 6 bases, with 10 bases separating them. CDR3 nucleotides: TGTGCCAGCAGTGAATCGGGCAGGCCTGAAGCTTTCTTT. Translation: CASSESGRPEAFF.

This chain uses TRBV6-6 with TRBJ2-7; D ambiguous. Germline values: CDR1 MNHNY, CDR2 SVGAGI (reference sequence). The CDR3 is made up of 14 amino acids. Trimming pared 5 bases from V and 3 bases from J, leaving 14 bases between. CDR3 sequence (DNA): TGTGCCAGCAGTCTCCAGAGGACCGGCTACGAGCAGTACTTC. Residues: CASSLQRTGYEQYF.

The chain links TRBV30 to TRBJ2-1; 7 bases align to TRBD2. The V gene's germline CDR1 is GTSNPN and CDR2 SVGIG (reference sequence). After removal of 4 bases from V and 5 bases from J, the junction contained 11 bases not matched to a gene. The CDR3 runs 15 residues. Written as DNA, the CDR3 is TGTGCCTGGACCCCTCCGGGACTACAAAACAATGAGCAGTTCTTC. This codes for CAWTPPGLQNNEQFF.

The chain recombines TRBV6-6 with TRBJ2-5; D is possibly TRBD1 (6 bases). The V end lost 7 bases, the J end lost 2 bases, and 17 bases lay between the germline ends. Germline CDR1 is MNHNY and CDR2 is SVGAGI (reference sequence). This CDR3 region has 15 residues. CDR3 nucleotide sequence: TGTGCCAGCACCTTACGGCAACAGGGACAAGAGACCCAGTACTTC. Its protein is CASTLRQQGQETQYF.

This clone has only a few counts. The chain joins TRBV7-9 to TRBJ2-2; no clear D gene. CDR1 and CDR2 from the germline V gene are SEHNR and FQNEAQ (reference sequence). The CDR3 has 12 residues. The ends were cut back, 8 bases at V and 0 bases at J, with 4 bases in the middle. The CDR3 sequence: CASVPNTGELFF. The CDR3 bases are TGTGCCAGCGTACCGAACACCGGGGAGCTGTTTTTT.

The chain links TRBV6-1 to TRBJ2-3; D remains unclear. The V end was cut by 7 bases, the J end by 1 base, with 15 bases between. The CDR3 extends over 15 amino acids. The germline CDR1 and CDR2 sequences are MNHNS and SASEGT. Here the CDR3 DNA reads TGTGCCAGCAACCTTTTCAAGGCGGGCACAGATACGCAGTATTTT. Its translation is CASNLFKAGTDTQYF.

The chain couples TRBV19 to TRBJ1-1; no clear D. The CDR3 is made up of 14 amino acids. The germline CDR1 and CDR2 sequences are LNHDA and SQIVND (reference sequence). Trimming shortened V by 5 bases and J by 11 bases, and 21 bases separated the two germline ends. CDR3 coding DNA: TGTGCCAGTAGTTTCAGGACGCAAACTATTGCGGCTTTCTTT. This encodes CASSFRTQTIAAFF.

The chain uses TRBV10-3 and TRBJ2-3, with D perhaps matching TRBD1 (5 bases). V lost 6 bases and J lost 0, with 10 bases in between. The CDR3 is 14 residues long. Germline lookup yields CDR1 ENHRY and CDR2 SYGVKD. CDR3 in amino acids: CAIRQGVSTDTQYF. DNA of the CDR3: TGTGCCATCAGGCAGGGTGTTAGCACAGATACGCAGTATTTT.

This chain joins TRBV10-3 and TRBJ2-5, with 11 bases lining up with TRBD2. With 10 bases clipped from V and 3 bases from J, the junction kept 4 bases outside the gene matches. CDR3 length: 13 amino acids. Germline V lookup: CDR1 ENHRY, CDR2 SYGVKD. CDR3 DNA sequence: TGTGCCACCACTAGCGGGGGAGAAGAGACCCAGTACTTC. It codes for CATTSGGEETQYF.

The chain employs TRBV6-5 and TRBJ1-2; no reliable D call. The CDR3 has 11 residues. V shed 10 bases and J shed 6 bases, with 12 bases lying between them. CDR1 is MNHEY, CDR2 SVGAGI, per germline. This CDR3 is CATYGSNGYTF. CDR3 DNA: TGTGCCACTTACGGGTCTAATGGCTACACCTTC.

This chain links TRBV5-1 with TRBJ2-1, with D hard to call. The V gene lost 0 bases and the J gene lost 10 bases, with 8 bases spanning the gap. Germline assignment: CDR1 SGHRS and CDR2 YFSETQ. The CDR3 contains 12 residues. As DNA, the CDR3 is TGCGCCAGCAGCTTGGCGTCATGGGAGCAGTTCTTC. It encodes CASSLASWEQFF.

This clone was counted a few times. The CDR3 sequence: CASSSTLFGEQYF. CDR3 nucleotides: TGTGCCAGCAGCTCCACACTATTTGGCGAGCAGTACTTC. The chain links TRBV5-6 to TRBJ2-7; D not certain. The CDR3 is 13 residues long. Germline-derived CDR1 and CDR2 are SGHDT and YYEEEE. V lost 3 bases, J lost 6 bases, and 13 bases lay in between. Full variable domain (missing parts from reference TRBV5-6 and TRBJ2-7): DAGVTQSPTHLIKTRGQQVTLRCSPKSGHDTVSWYQQALGQGPQFIFQYYEEEERQRGNFPDRFSGHQFPNYSSELNVNALLLGDSALYLCASSSTLFGEQYFGPGTRLTVT.

V gene TRBV11-3 combines with J gene TRBJ2-7; D gene unclear. This CDR3 is 12 amino acids long. The germline V gene encodes CDR1 SGHNT and CDR2 YENEEA. V dropped 6 bases and J dropped 4 bases, with 10 bases sitting between them. CDR3 bases: TGTGCCAGCAGTTACGGATCGTACGAGCAGTACTTC. Translating it yields CASSYGSYEQYF.

The rearrangement uses TRBV5-1 and TRBJ2-1; D gene unclear. The CDR3 is 13 amino acids. Per germline, CDR1 SGHRS and CDR2 YFSETQ. V was pared by 3 bases and J by 6 bases, with 10 bases between. CDR3: CASSSQARNEQFF. The CDR3 bases are TGCGCCAGCAGCTCACAAGCGCGCAATGAGCAGTTCTTC.

In this sample, this clone turned up a few times. CDR3 residues: CAISELTGNTDTQYF. CDR3 nucleotide sequence: TGTGCCATCAGTGAGTTAACAGGGAACACAGATACGCAGTATTTT. The chain couples TRBV10-3 to TRBJ2-3, with a weak D call TRBD1 (6 bases). CDR1 ENHRY and CDR2 SYGVKD come from the germline V gene. V lost 1 base and J lost 2, with 10 bases in between. The CDR3 extends over 15 amino acids.

The V call is TRBV21-1, the J call TRBJ1-1; the table names TRBD1, a call not compared with the DNA. TRBV21-1 is noted as a pseudogene. This CDR3 contains 16 residues. The CDR3 sequence: CASSKDIRGRRTEAFF. The CDR3 DNA reads TGTGCCAGCAGCAAAGATATCAGGGGGCGAAGAACTGAAGCTTTCTTT.

This CDR3 reads CASSSPLAGGGYNEQFF. In nucleotides, the CDR3 is TGTGCCAGCAGTTCGCCGTTAGCGGGAGGGGGCTACAATGAGCAGTTCTTC. The chain combines TRBV27 with TRBJ2-1; TRBD2 matches 11 bases. J lost 3 bases, V lost 4 bases, and 8 bases had no gene match. CDR3 size: 17 residues. Germline CDR1 MNHEY, CDR2 SMNVEV (reference sequence).

Points on this clone: Its ends do not fully match the called genes, so a read error is possible. The chain uses TRBV7-7 and TRBJ2-2; no reliable D call. The CDR3 runs to 14 residues. From germline, CDR1 is SSHAT and CDR2 FNYEAQ (reference sequence). CDR3 coding DNA: TGTGCTAGCAGCTTAGGGCATACTACCGGGGAGCTGTTTTTT. Translated, it gives CASSLGHTTGELFF.

The rearrangement joins TRBV5-6 to TRBJ1-2, with TRBD1 as a possible D gene (5 bases). V lost 4 bases, J lost 2 bases, and 15 bases lay in between. The CDR3 covers 15 residues. Germline V CDR1 and CDR2: SGHDT, YYEEEE. The CDR3 sequence is CASSRWGNFNYGYTF. The CDR3 nucleotides are TGTGCCAGCAGCCGTTGGGGGAATTTCAACTATGGCTACACCTTC.

The chain employs TRBV5-1 and TRBJ1-1, with unresolved D. Germline CDR1 SGHRS, CDR2 YFSETQ. CDR3 size: 15 residues. V gave up 0 bases and J gave up 4 bases, with 13 bases separating them. CDR3 sequence reads: CASSLDATPGTEAFF. The CDR3 DNA reads as TGCGCCAGCAGCTTGGATGCTACGCCTGGCACTGAAGCTTTCTTT.

This chain uses TRBV5-6 with TRBJ2-3, with no clear D. Trimming took 7 bases from V and 1 from J, leaving 10 bases between them. The length of the CDR3 is 13 residues. Germline-derived CDR1 and CDR2 are SGHDT and YYEEEE. The CDR3 coding sequence is TGTGCCAGCGGTCTGACTGGCACAGATACGCAGTATTTT. Its translation: CASGLTGTDTQYF.

This sequence joins TRBV7-9 and TRBJ2-3; D perhaps matches TRBD2 (5 bases). Per germline, CDR1 SEHNR and CDR2 FQNEAQ (reference sequence). The germline V and J ends were trimmed by 6 bases and 5 bases, with 9 bases remaining between them. The CDR3 is 12 amino acids. Here the CDR3 DNA reads TGTGCCAGCAGGAAAGAGGGAGATACGCAGTATTTT. This translates into CASRKEGDTQYF.